The 29 T cell receptor beta chains listed next were all sequenced from one sample in a study of persistence of HIV-infected CD4 T cells. Their antigens are not known. The stimulus was lysate of CMV-infected fibroblasts, about 10 ug/mL. Sorting of responding CD4+ T cells relied on upregulated CD40 ligand together with CD69. Sequencing used immunoSEQ version 4 in survey mode. The method was immunoSEQ multiplex PCR; TCRdb's version includes in-frame clones alone and lacks a portion of them. The repertoire has some 21,000 clones, 75% to 85% of them found once; the top ten carry almost 7%. This material consisted of CD4+ T cells sorted from PBMCs after roughly 19-hour stimulation, taken from a patient who received antiretroviral therapy. These receptors were collected from an adult man with HIV who was CMV-seropositive.

V usage is TRBV6-5 and J usage is TRBJ2-7; 7 bases line up with TRBD2. Germline V gene sequence: CDR1 MNHEY, CDR2 SVGAGI. This CDR3 is built from 14 residues. With V trimmed by 5 bases and J by 4 bases, 8 bases remained unmatched. CDR3 protein: CASSIGGGRYEQYF. CDR3 sequence (DNA): TGTGCCAGCAGTATAGGCGGGGGACGTTACGAGCAGTACTTC.

This clone showed up just once. Written as DNA, the CDR3 is TGTGCCAGCAACCCCCTCCCCCGGGCCAATGAGCAGTTCTTC. Its translation: CASNPLPRANEQFF. The chain couples TRBV27 to TRBJ2-1; no definite D call. V was pared by 7 bases and J by 6 bases, with 16 bases between. Looked up from germline, CDR1 is MNHEY and CDR2 is SMNVEV (reference sequence). This CDR3 region has 14 residues.

The chain joins TRBV19 to TRBJ2-2; TRBD2 agrees at 13 bases. V lost 7 bases and J lost 4; bases outside the gene matches: 21. The CDR3 length is 21 residues. Germline CDR1 LNHDA, CDR2 SQIVND (reference sequence). CDR3 protein: CASMGSPGQMTSGGSTGELFF. The DNA of the CDR3 is TGTGCCAGTATGGGCTCTCCCGGACAAATGACTAGCGGGGGGAGCACCGGGGAGCTGTTTTTT.

V is TRBV20-1 and J is TRBJ2-7; the D is unclear. Germline assignment: CDR1 DFQATT and CDR2 SNEGSKA (reference sequence). V dropped 0 bases and J dropped 5 bases, with 5 bases sitting between them. This CDR3 spans 11 amino acids. The DNA of the CDR3 is TGCAGTGCTAGAGATAGGAACGAGCAGTACTTC. It codes for CSARDRNEQYF.

This chain connects TRBV3-1 (or the pseudogene TRBV3-2) to TRBJ1-1, with D perhaps TRBD1 (5 bases). The CDR3 sequence is 13 residues long. Germline CDR1 is LGHDT and CDR2 is YNNKEL (reference sequence). V lost 1 base and J 4 bases, leaving 7 bases between the germline ends. In nucleotides, the CDR3 is TGTGCCAGCAGCCAAGGGGGGGGCACTGAAGCTTTCTTT. Protein: CASSQGGGTEAFF.

The chain is built from TRBV7-2 and TRBJ2-2; the D is unclear. Looked up from germline, CDR1 is SGHTA and CDR2 is FQGNSA. CDR3 length equals 15 residues. Trimming took 1 base from V and 2 from J, leaving 8 bases between them. CDR3 bases: TGTGCCAGCAGCTTAGAGTCTCGAAACACCGGGGAGCTGTTTTTT. This encodes CASSLESRNTGELFF.

This clone was counted only a few times. The chain has TRBV19 and TRBJ2-7; 11 bases map to TRBD1. The ends lost 5 bases at V and 4 bases at J; junction bases unmatched: 7. This CDR3 has 15 residues. CDR1 and CDR2 (germline): LNHDA, SQIVND (reference sequence). CDR3 sequence (DNA): TGTGCCAGTAGTTTCGGGACAGGGGGAAATTACGAGCAGTACTTC. Its translation is CASSFGTGGNYEQYF.

This chain uses TRBV11-2 with TRBJ2-3; 7 nucleotides agree with TRBD1. Germline V gives CDR1 SGHAT, CDR2 FQNNGV. This CDR3 has 18 residues. V trimming: 5 bases; J trimming: 3 bases; junction bases outside the gene matches: 17. The CDR3 loop reads CASSPWTGQTKRTDTQYF. CDR3 nucleotide sequence: TGTGCCAGCAGCCCCTGGACAGGTCAGACGAAGAGGACAGATACGCAGTATTTT.

The chain combines TRBV29-1 with TRBJ2-2; tentatively, D is TRBD2 (6 bases). This CDR3 contains 13 residues. From germline, CDR1 is SQVTM and CDR2 ANQGSEA. The ends were cut back, 1 base at V and 7 bases at J, with 10 bases in the middle. The CDR3 loop reads CSVEVRRGGELFF. CDR3 sequence (DNA): TGCAGCGTTGAAGTCCGGAGGGGCGGGGAGCTGTTTTTT.

This rearrangement joins TRBV6-5 to TRBJ1-2, with a tentative D call TRBD1 (5 bases). CDR3 size: 14 residues. CDR1 and CDR2 (germline): MNHEY, SVGAGI. Trimming removed 2 bases at V and 6 bases at J, with 13 bases between. The CDR3 DNA follows: TGTGCCAGCAGTTACCGAGGGGCGCAGAATGGCTACACCTTC. Amino acids: CASSYRGAQNGYTF.

The chain has TRBV24-1 and TRBJ2-2; D is undetermined. V shed 2 bases and J shed 6 bases, with 9 bases lying between them. Germline V CDR1 and CDR2: KGHDR, SFDVKD. The CDR3 totals 14 residues. CDR3 protein: CATSDWTVSGELFF. For the CDR3, the DNA is TGTGCCACCAGTGATTGGACGGTCTCCGGGGAGCTGTTTTTT.

The chain employs TRBV6-6 and TRBJ2-7, with a tentative D call TRBD2 (5 bases). Germline V lookup: CDR1 MNHNY, CDR2 SVGAGI (reference sequence). The CDR3 runs 15 residues. The V and J ends lost 0 bases and 8 bases respectively, with 17 bases between them. The CDR3 DNA follows: TGTGCCAGCAGTTACTCGGTTCGGGGTTCCGGCCAGCAGTACTTC. Translating gives CASSYSVRGSGQQYF.

V is TRBV14 and J is TRBJ1-2; TRBD1 might be the D (5 bases). CDR3 length equals 14 residues. The V and J ends lost 3 bases and 4 bases respectively, with 12 bases between them. Per the germline V gene, CDR1 is SGHDN and CDR2 is FVKESK. The CDR3 reads CASSQTATAYGYTF. In DNA form, the CDR3 reads TGTGCCAGCAGCCAGACAGCGACGGCCTATGGCTACACCTTC.

By sample share, this clone is medium-sized. CDR3 protein: CASSRMGQLSSGNTIYF. The CDR3 DNA is TGTGCCAGCAGTCGTATGGGACAGTTGAGCTCTGGAAACACCATATATTTT. The V call is TRBV2, the J call TRBJ1-3, with 7 positions matching TRBD1. This CDR3 has 17 amino acids. Trimming removed 5 bases from V and 0 bases from J; junction bases left unmatched: 10. From germline, CDR1 is SNHLY and CDR2 FYNNEI. Supplemented by reference TRBV2 and TRBJ1-3, the full variable domain reads EPEVTQTPSHQVTQMGQEVILRCVPISNHLYFYWYRQILGQKVEFLVSFYNNEISEKSEIFDDQFSVERPDGSNFTLKIRSTKLEDSAMYFCASSRMGQLSSGNTIYFGEGSWLTVV.

The chain joins TRBV6-1 to TRBJ1-2; the D gene is possibly TRBD1 (5 bases). V lost 2 bases, J lost 5 bases, and 12 bases lay in between. Germline-derived CDR1 and CDR2 are MNHNS and SASEGT. The CDR3 has 14 residues. For the CDR3, the DNA is TGTGCCAGCAGTGAACCGGGGCACGCTTATGGCTACACCTTC. It translates to CASSEPGHAYGYTF.

The chain is built from TRBV4-1 and TRBJ2-7; 9 nucleotides line up with TRBD1. Germline values: CDR1 MGHRA, CDR2 YSYEKL. Unmatched junction bases numbered 4, after V lost 2 bases and J lost 2 bases. The CDR3 contains 15 residues. CDR3 region: CASSQPGTGPYEQYF. Here the CDR3 DNA reads TGCGCCAGCAGCCAACCCGGGACAGGGCCCTACGAGCAGTACTTC.

The chain is built from TRBV27 and TRBJ2-1; no firm D call. The CDR3 runs to 12 residues. Trimming took 6 bases from V and 9 from J, leaving 12 bases between them. CDR1 MNHEY and CDR2 SMNVEV come from the germline V gene (reference sequence). CDR3 loop: CASRARSGEQFF. The CDR3, as DNA: TGTGCCAGCAGAGCTAGATCCGGTGAGCAGTTCTTC.

V usage is TRBV5-1 and J usage is TRBJ2-7; 9 bases are a match to TRBD1. The CDR3 spans 17 residues. The ends lost 2 bases at V and 2 bases at J; junction bases unmatched: 11. Germline values: CDR1 SGHRS, CDR2 YFSETQ. The CDR3 sequence: CASSLGQGKGKPYEQYF. The DNA for the CDR3 is TGCGCCAGCAGCTTAGGACAGGGGAAGGGGAAACCCTACGAGCAGTACTTC.

This clone was found a few times. This sequence joins TRBV18 and TRBJ2-4, with D perhaps TRBD1 or TRBD2 (6 bases each). This CDR3 comprises 18 residues. Trimming took 0 bases from V and 0 from J, leaving 15 bases between them. The germline V gene has CDR1 KGHSH and CDR2 LQKENI. The CDR3 coding sequence is TGTGCCAGCTCACCACCGGGGGGCGACAGACAAGCCAAAAACATTCAGTACTTC. Protein sequence: CASSPPGGDRQAKNIQYF.

The chain combines TRBV9 with TRBJ1-1, with 8 bases aligning to TRBD1. This CDR3 region has 14 residues. Unmatched junction bases numbered 4, after V lost 0 bases and J lost 6 bases. Germline V lookup: CDR1 SGDLS, CDR2 YYNGEE. CDR3 in DNA: TGTGCCAGCAGCGTAGTATTGGACAGGGCTGAAGCTTTCTTT. It encodes CASSVVLDRAEAFF.

This chain connects TRBV30 to TRBJ2-7; 11 nucleotides agree with TRBD1. With V trimmed by 1 base and J by 3 bases, 5 bases remained unmatched. CDR1 and CDR2 from the germline V gene are GTSNPN and SVGIG (reference sequence). The CDR3 extends over 15 amino acids. This CDR3 reads CAWSGGGTGGYEQYF. CDR3 sequence (DNA): TGTGCCTGGAGTGGCGGGGGGACAGGGGGCTACGAGCAGTACTTC. Supplemented by reference TRBV30 and TRBJ2-7, the full variable domain reads SQTIHQWPATLVQPVGSPLSLECTVEGTSNPNLYWYRQAAGRGLQLLFYSVGIGQISSEVPQNLSASRPQDRQFILSSKKLLLSDSGFYLCAWSGGGTGGYEQYFGPGTRLTVT.

CDR3 sequence (DNA): TGTGCCATCAGCGTACCTGAGGGTCGGAGCTCCTACAATGAGCAGTTCTTC. Translation: CAISVPEGRSSYNEQFF. The rearrangement joins TRBV10-3 to TRBJ2-1, with a tentative D call TRBD2 (5 bases). Germline V gene sequence: CDR1 ENHRY, CDR2 SYGVKD. The CDR3 totals 17 residues. The V end lost 6 bases, the J end lost 0 bases, and 18 bases lay between the germline ends.

The genes are TRBV2 and TRBJ1-5; possibly TRBD1 for D (5 bases). V was pared by 6 bases and J by 0 bases, with 6 bases between. CDR3 length: 13 residues. The germline gives CDR1 SNHLY, CDR2 FYNNEI. The CDR3 DNA sequence: TGTGCCAGCAGGACAGTTAGCAATCAGCCCCAGCATTTT. This codes for CASRTVSNQPQHF.

With regard to this clone: A much larger clone differs from this one at a single base, so this may be a read error. Other DNA sequences within the sample encode an identical CDR3. The V and J genes are TRBV5-1 and TRBJ1-2, with TRBD1 matching 7 bases. The CDR3 is 12 amino acids. Germline trimming cut 2 bases from V and 5 bases from J; bases unmatched to any gene: 0. Germline CDR1 and CDR2: SGHRS and YFSETQ. The DNA of the CDR3 is TGCGCCAGCAGCTTACAGGGGTATGGCTACACCTTC. Encoded protein: CASSLQGYGYTF.

This chain uses TRBV19 with TRBJ2-7; TRBD2 matches at 9 bases. Losses at the gene ends were 7 bases for V and 0 bases for J; bases not matched to a gene: 7. CDR1 and CDR2 (germline): LNHDA, SQIVND (reference sequence). The CDR3 contains 15 residues. The CDR3 coding sequence is TGTGCCAGTAACAAGGGACTAGCTACCTCCTACGAGCAGTACTTC. It codes for CASNKGLATSYEQYF. The full variable domain, rest sourced from reference TRBV19 and TRBJ2-7, is DGGITQSPKYLFRKEGQNVTLSCEQNLNHDAMYWYRQDPGQGLRLIYYSQIVNDFQKGDIAEGYSVSREKKESFPLTVTSAQKNPTAFYLCASNKGLATSYEQYFGPGTRLTVT.

CDR3 bases: TGTGCCAGCAGCCAGGGGACAGGAAACACCATATATTTT. This sequence encodes CASSQGTGNTIYF. The V and J genes are TRBV3-1 (or the pseudogene TRBV3-2) and TRBJ1-3; D may be TRBD1 (6 bases). This CDR3 has 13 residues. Germline V CDR1 and CDR2: LGHDT, YNNKEL (reference sequence). V lost 3 bases and J lost 4, with 7 bases in between.

The chain carries TRBV15 and TRBJ1-3; D is undetermined. This CDR3 has 16 residues. Trimming left V 0 bases short and J 0 bases short, with 9 bases between. The germline V gene encodes CDR1 LNHNV and CDR2 YYDKDF (reference sequence). CDR3 region: CATSRDRSVSGNTIYF. The CDR3 nucleotides read TGTGCCACCAGCAGAGATAGGTCGGTCTCTGGAAACACCATATATTTT.

The chain combines TRBV29-1 with TRBJ2-7; D gene unclear. This CDR3 contains 14 residues. Germline loops: CDR1 SQVTM, CDR2 ANQGSEA. The ends were cut back, 0 bases at V and 0 bases at J, with 9 bases in the middle. CDR3 coding DNA: TGCAGCGTTGAAGATTCCACCATCTCCTACGAGCAGTACTTC. Protein sequence: CSVEDSTISYEQYF.

The V and J genes are TRBV6-4 and TRBJ1-2; D ambiguous. The germline V gene has CDR1 MRHNA and CDR2 SNTAGT. The CDR3 contains 15 residues. V shed 0 bases and J shed 7 bases, with 15 bases lying between them. CDR3 in amino acids: CASSDSSGGKRGYTF. The CDR3 DNA is TGTGCCAGCAGTGACTCGAGTGGAGGGAAACGTGGCTACACCTTC.